What follows is one T cell receptor beta chain and its context. Other DNA sequences within the sample encode an identical CDR3. The data derive from a study of T cell changes during pregnancy in multiple sclerosis. Profiling relied on immunoSEQ multiplex PCR, and the TCRdb table lists in-frame clones only, not all of them. The sample lists 90,000 or so clones, roughly nine tenths occurring once. The CDR3 length is 13 residues. Germline CDR1 is MNHEY and CDR2 is SVGAGI. V shed 0 bases and J shed 4 bases, with 7 bases lying between them. This sequence joins TRBV6-5 and TRBJ2-7, with a tentative D call TRBD1 (6 bases). The clonotype comes from a female donor in good health, serving as a control in a pregnancy study. Some clones in this sample may be carry-over from other donors' samples. The sample consisted of PBMCs, taken in the first trimester of pregnancy. The CDR3 reads CASSYSRGYEQYF. As DNA, the CDR3 is TGTGCCAGCAGTTACTCGAGGGGGTACGAGCAGTACTTC.